This is a list of T cell receptor beta chains from one sample in a study of T cells in Graves' hyperthyroidism and ophthalmopathy. MiXCR was run by TCRdb on the multiplex PCR reads, yielding one entry per CDR3 protein. The sample lists some 600,000 distinct CDR3 sequences; more than 11% were seen once. Input material: blood. These receptors all stem from a woman in her thirties with Graves' hyperthyroidism that later progressed to Graves' ophthalmopathy. CDR3s include the opening cysteine and the closing phenylalanine or tryptophan. D genes are given only for firm matches. Clone sizes are given selectively: once, few, many, or a class where the clone is expanded.

d_call: NA; j_call: TRBJ1-1; v_call: TRBV4-1; clone_size: once; cdr3_aa: CASNVDRGGTNTEAFF; cdr3_nt: TGCGCCAGCAACGTTGATCGGGGCGGCACGAACACTGAAGCTTTCTTT
d_call: NA; j_call: TRBJ2-7; v_call: TRBV12-3/TRBV12-4; clone_size: many; cdr3_aa: CASGIGEEGLKQYF; cdr3_nt: TGTGCCAGCGGAATAGGGGAGGAGGGTTTGAAGCAGTACTTC
d_call: TRBD2; j_call: TRBJ2-7; v_call: TRBV29-1; clone_size: NA; cdr3_aa: CSVSGGSYEQYF; cdr3_nt: TGCAGCGTCTCGGGGGGGTCCTACGAGCAGTACTTC
d_call: NA; j_call: TRBJ2-3; v_call: TRBV6-1; clone_size: many; cdr3_aa: CASKRTPEQISTDTQYF; cdr3_nt: TGTGCCAGCAAGCGGACTCCGGAACAGATTAGCACAGATACGCAGTATTTT
d_call: NA; j_call: TRBJ1-1; v_call: TRBV19; clone_size: few; cdr3_aa: CASAQAGMNTEAFF; cdr3_nt: TGTGCCAGTGCCCAGGCTGGGATGAACACTGAAGCTTTCTTT
d_call: NA; j_call: TRBJ1-1; v_call: TRBV4-1; clone_size: few; cdr3_aa: CASSQDPVGIEAFF; cdr3_nt: TGCGCCAGCAGCCAAGATCCCGTGGGTATTGAAGCTTTCTTT
d_call: TRBD2; j_call: TRBJ2-7; v_call: TRBV30; clone_size: many; cdr3_aa: CAFQRGPYEQYF; cdr3_nt: TGTGCCTTCCAGCGGGGCCCCTACGAGCAGTACTTC
d_call: NA; j_call: TRBJ1-5; v_call: TRBV10-3; clone_size: NA; cdr3_aa: CAISELESNQPQHF; cdr3_nt: TGTGCCATCAGTGAGTTAGAGAGCAATCAGCCCCAGCATTTT
d_call: NA; j_call: TRBJ1-1; v_call: TRBV18; clone_size: NA; cdr3_aa: CASSPLAQLNTEAFF; cdr3_nt: TGTGCCAGCTCACCACTCGCCCAGTTGAACACTGAAGCTTTCTTT
d_call: NA; j_call: TRBJ1-1; v_call: TRBV6-2/TRBV6-3; clone_size: NA; cdr3_aa: CASNGVGSEAFF; cdr3_nt: TGTGCCAGCAATGGAGTAGGTTCTGAAGCTTTCTTT
d_call: NA; j_call: TRBJ2-7; v_call: TRBV11-2; clone_size: medium-sized; cdr3_aa: CASSLTDSYEQYF; cdr3_nt: TGTGCCAGCAGCTTAACGGACTCCTACGAGCAGTACTTC
d_call: NA; j_call: TRBJ2-7; v_call: TRBV7-2; clone_size: many; cdr3_aa: CASSLNPSSGEQYF; cdr3_nt: TGTGCCAGCAGCTTAAACCCATCCTCGGGGGAGCAGTACTTC
d_call: NA; j_call: TRBJ2-2; v_call: TRBV4-2; clone_size: many; cdr3_aa: CASSRDNTGELFF; cdr3_nt: TGTGCCAGCAGCCGCGACAACACCGGGGAGCTGTTTTTT
d_call: NA; j_call: TRBJ2-6; v_call: TRBV7-3; clone_size: few; cdr3_aa: CASSLKVGVPSGANVLTF; cdr3_nt: TGTGCCAGCAGCTTAAAGGTGGGAGTCCCCTCTGGGGCCAACGTCCTGACTTTC
d_call: TRBD1; j_call: TRBJ2-1; v_call: TRBV27; clone_size: many; cdr3_aa: CASRGQGTDEQFF; cdr3_nt: TGTGCCAGCAGGGGACAGGGAACAGATGAGCAGTTCTTC
d_call: NA; j_call: TRBJ1-1; v_call: TRBV7-3; clone_size: many; cdr3_aa: CASSWDGNTEAFF; cdr3_nt: TGTGCCAGCAGCTGGGACGGGAACACTGAAGCTTTCTTT
d_call: NA; j_call: TRBJ1-1; v_call: TRBV20-1; clone_size: many; cdr3_aa: CSATTDRPRAEAFF; cdr3_nt: TGCAGTGCAACTACGGACCGACCGCGAGCTGAAGCTTTCTTT
d_call: NA; j_call: TRBJ1-1; v_call: TRBV7-9; clone_size: many; cdr3_aa: CASSLGTMNTEAFF; cdr3_nt: TGTGCCAGCAGTTTAGGTACCATGAACACTGAAGCTTTCTTT
d_call: NA; j_call: TRBJ1-6; v_call: TRBV28; clone_size: many; cdr3_aa: CASSLGPRSSYNSPLHF; cdr3_nt: TGTGCCAGCAGTTTAGGGCCCCGGAGCTCCTATAATTCACCCCTCCACTTT
d_call: NA; j_call: TRBJ2-1; v_call: TRBV5-1; clone_size: NA; cdr3_aa: CASIPDPAGISYNEQFF; cdr3_nt: TGTGCCAGCATCCCCGATCCAGCGGGCATCTCCTACAATGAGCAGTTCTTC
d_call: NA; j_call: TRBJ2-7; v_call: TRBV29-1; clone_size: many; cdr3_aa: CSVTGISPYEQYF; cdr3_nt: TGCAGCGTTACAGGGATCTCCCCCTACGAGCAGTACTTC
d_call: NA; j_call: TRBJ1-1; v_call: TRBV27; clone_size: few; cdr3_aa: CASSPTRPRGAEAFF; cdr3_nt: TGCGCCAGCAGTCCCACACGACCGAGGGGCGCTGAAGCTTTCTTT
d_call: TRBD1; j_call: TRBJ2-7; v_call: TRBV7-9; clone_size: few; cdr3_aa: CASSHFVGQVDEQYF; cdr3_nt: TGTGCCAGCAGCCACTTCGTGGGACAGGTCGACGAGCAGTACTTC
d_call: TRBD2; j_call: TRBJ2-7; v_call: TRBV20-1; clone_size: many; cdr3_aa: CSATIAGTSYEQYF; cdr3_nt: TGCAGTGCTACCATAGCGGGTACCTCCTACGAGCAGTACTTC
d_call: TRBD2; j_call: TRBJ2-3; v_call: TRBV4-1; clone_size: NA; cdr3_aa: CASSQEGLAGAADTQYF; cdr3_nt: TGCGCCAGCAGCCAAGAGGGGCTAGCGGGAGCAGCAGATACGCAGTATTTT
d_call: NA; j_call: TRBJ2-5; v_call: TRBV3-1; clone_size: many; cdr3_aa: CASSQGLDETQYF; cdr3_nt: TGTGCCAGCAGCCAAGGACTAGATGAGACCCAGTACTTC
d_call: NA; j_call: TRBJ1-1; v_call: TRBV18; clone_size: many; cdr3_aa: CASWDGGGTEAFF; cdr3_nt: TGTGCCAGCTGGGATGGGGGCGGCACTGAAGCTTTCTTT
d_call: NA; j_call: TRBJ2-3; v_call: TRBV7-9; clone_size: many; cdr3_aa: CASSSGGSGEDTQYF; cdr3_nt: TGTGCCAGCAGCTCCGGGGGCTCGGGAGAAGATACGCAGTATTTT
d_call: NA; j_call: TRBJ2-1; v_call: TRBV5-1; clone_size: many; cdr3_aa: CASTTGFYNEQFF; cdr3_nt: TGCGCCAGCACGACTGGTTTTTACAATGAGCAGTTCTTC
d_call: NA; j_call: TRBJ2-3; v_call: TRBV28; clone_size: many; cdr3_aa: CAIYKGTDTQYF; cdr3_nt: TGTGCGATCTACAAGGGCACAGATACGCAGTATTTT
d_call: TRBD2; j_call: TRBJ2-1; v_call: TRBV11-3; clone_size: many; cdr3_aa: CASSLSGTSGRYNEQFF; cdr3_nt: TGTGCCAGCAGCTTATCAGGGACTAGCGGGCGGTACAATGAGCAGTTCTTC
d_call: TRBD1; j_call: TRBJ2-3; v_call: TRBV5-1; clone_size: many; cdr3_aa: CASSQTQGAFTDTQYF; cdr3_nt: TGCGCCAGCAGTCAAACACAGGGGGCCTTCACAGATACGCAGTATTTT
d_call: TRBD1; j_call: TRBJ1-2; v_call: TRBV7-2; clone_size: NA; cdr3_aa: CASSNRTGSYGYTF; cdr3_nt: TGTGCCAGCAGCAATAGGACAGGTAGCTATGGCTACACCTTC
d_call: TRBD2; j_call: TRBJ2-1; v_call: TRBV9; clone_size: few; cdr3_aa: CASSAHRTSDLDEQFF; cdr3_nt: TGTGCCAGCAGCGCACATCGGACTAGCGACCTCGATGAGCAGTTCTTC
d_call: TRBD1; j_call: TRBJ2-7; v_call: TRBV27; clone_size: many; cdr3_aa: CASSRQGARIYEQYF; cdr3_nt: TGTGCCAGCAGTCGACAGGGGGCGCGTATTTACGAGCAGTACTTC
d_call: NA; j_call: TRBJ1-1; v_call: TRBV10-3; clone_size: few; cdr3_aa: CAISGGTEAFF; cdr3_nt: TGTGCCATCAGTGGGGGAACTGAAGCTTTCTTT
d_call: NA; j_call: TRBJ1-1; v_call: TRBV4-3; clone_size: many; cdr3_aa: CASSQDTGPLNTEAFF; cdr3_nt: TGCGCCAGCAGCCAAGATACGGGACCGTTGAACACTGAAGCTTTCTTT
d_call: TRBD1; j_call: TRBJ2-7; v_call: TRBV2; clone_size: many; cdr3_aa: CASSTRDSSYEQYF; cdr3_nt: TGTGCCAGCAGTACCCGGGACAGCTCCTACGAGCAGTACTTC
d_call: NA; j_call: TRBJ1-1; v_call: TRBV25-1; clone_size: few; cdr3_aa: CASSASTEAFF; cdr3_nt: TGTGCCAGCAGTGCTTCGACCGAAGCTTTCTTT
d_call: NA; j_call: TRBJ1-2; v_call: TRBV9; clone_size: NA; cdr3_aa: CASSAPGIYGYTF; cdr3_nt: TGTGCCAGCAGCGCCCCAGGGATCTATGGCTACACCTTC
d_call: TRBD2; j_call: TRBJ2-2; v_call: TRBV6-1; clone_size: NA; cdr3_aa: CASIRFEAGVRTGELFF; cdr3_nt: TGTGCCAGCATAAGGTTCGAGGCGGGAGTAAGGACCGGGGAGCTGTTTTTT
d_call: NA; j_call: TRBJ2-1; v_call: TRBV20-1; clone_size: NA; cdr3_aa: CSARDGGRSNEQFF; cdr3_nt: TGCAGTGCTAGAGATGGTGGGCGGTCTAATGAGCAGTTCTTC
d_call: NA; j_call: TRBJ2-7; v_call: TRBV2; clone_size: many; cdr3_aa: CASSDLDGAYEQYF; cdr3_nt: TGTGCCAGCAGTGACCTGGACGGAGCGTACGAGCAGTACTTC
d_call: NA; j_call: TRBJ1-2; v_call: TRBV29-1; clone_size: many; cdr3_aa: CSVQGTSHYGYTF; cdr3_nt: TGCAGCGTTCAGGGGACCTCTCACTATGGCTACACCTTC